The rows below give T cell receptor beta chains drawn from one sample of a study of shared clonotypes between healthy human individuals. Sequenced by immunoSEQ multiplex PCR; TCRdb stores in-frame clones only, minus some. The table includes 600,000 to 750,000 clones, 90% detected once. The material sequenced was memory CD8+ T cells from PBMCs. These receptors were collected from a man aged 18 to 35 in good health. Some clones in this sample may be carry-over from other donors' samples. Both conserved end residues are part of each CDR3. A D gene is named only where the DNA matches it firmly. Part of the rows lack a size; the others show once, few, many or a class for expanded clones.

v_call	clone_size	j_call	d_call	cdr3_nt	cdr3_aa
TRBV6-5	-	TRBJ2-7	TRBD2	TGTGCCAGCAGTTCCCTGACCCCACTAGCGGACTACGAGCAGTACTTC	CASSSLTPLADYEQYF
TRBV21-1	-	TRBJ1-2	-	TGTGCCAGCAGCAAAGCGGTTAAAGGCAGTCGGGACTATGGCTACACCTTC	CASSKAVKGSRDYGYTF
TRBV28	-	TRBJ2-7	TRBD2	TGTGCCAGCAGTTTACCTGAGGGGAGGGCCTCCTACGAGCAGTACTTC	CASSLPEGRASYEQYF
TRBV19	-	TRBJ2-1	TRBD1	TGTGCCAGTAGTCAGGGGACAGGGTATGATGAGCAGTTCTTC	CASSQGTGYDEQFF
TRBV7-9	-	TRBJ2-7	TRBD1	TGTGCCAGCAGCTTCCGGGACAGTGCCTACGAGCAGTACTTC	CASSFRDSAYEQYF
TRBV25-1	-	TRBJ2-5	-	TGTGCCAGCAGTGCAACTTTAAGCGAGACCCAGTACTTC	CASSATLSETQYF
TRBV5-1	-	TRBJ2-7	TRBD2	TGCGCCAGCAGTCCGACTAGCGGACAAATCTACGAGCAGTACTTC	CASSPTSGQIYEQYF
TRBV2	-	TRBJ2-2	TRBD2	TGTGCCAGCAGTTTTGGGACTAGCGGGCCCACGAACACCGGGGAGCTGTTTTTT	CASSFGTSGPTNTGELFF
TRBV27	-	TRBJ2-1	-	TGTGCCAGCAGTTTATTGGGTGCGAATGAGCAGTTCTTC	CASSLLGANEQFF
TRBV5-8	-	TRBJ2-7	-	TGTGCCAGCAGCTTGGTATTGGACAGAACCTACGAGCAGTACTTC	CASSLVLDRTYEQYF
TRBV27	-	TRBJ2-5	TRBD1	TGTGCCAGCTCCCGCAGACCCCGATTAGGACAGGGCCAAGAGACCCAGTACTTC	CASSRRPRLGQGQETQYF
TRBV7-8	-	TRBJ2-7	-	TGTGCCAGCAGCTTAGAGAGGGGGAGCTCCTACGAGCAGTACTTC	CASSLERGSSYEQYF
TRBV11-2	-	TRBJ1-4	-	TGTGCCAGCAGCTGGCCCCGGGGGGAGGCTTCTAATGAAAAACTGTTTTTT	CASSWPRGEASNEKLFF
TRBV4-3	-	TRBJ1-5	TRBD1	TGCGCCAGCAGCCCCACAGGGGTGGATCAGCCCCAGCATTTT	CASSPTGVDQPQHF
TRBV29-1	-	TRBJ2-4	TRBD2	TGCAGCGTTGAACCCCGGGAGGGCGTAAACATTCAGTACTTC	CSVEPREGVNIQYF
TRBV4-2	-	TRBJ2-7	-	TGTGCCAGCAGCCAAGGCAGGTTCTACGAGCAGTACTTC	CASSQGRFYEQYF
TRBV5-4	-	TRBJ1-1	TRBD1	TGTGCCAGCAGCCGAACAGGGGTGATGGAGGGGAACACTGAAGCTTTCTTT	CASSRTGVMEGNTEAFF
TRBV4-1	-	TRBJ1-3	-	TGCGCCAGCAGCGGACAGCACTCTGGAAACACCATATATTTT	CASSGQHSGNTIYF
TRBV13	-	TRBJ2-7	TRBD2	TGTGCCAGCAGCTCTGAGACTAGCGGGAGACGCGAGCAGTACTTC	CASSSETSGRREQYF
TRBV7-9	-	TRBJ1-1	-	TGTGCCAGCAGCGGGAGGGAGGGGAACACTGAAGCTTTCTTT	CASSGREGNTEAFF
TRBV7-9	-	TRBJ1-2	-	TGTGCCAGCAGCTTAGCCGGACCAGCCAGTGGCTACACCTTC	CASSLAGPASGYTF
TRBV14	once	TRBJ1-2	-	TGTGCCAGCAGCCGAGTAGACGGTGGCTACACCTTC	CASSRVDGGYTF
TRBV11-1	-	TRBJ2-3	-	TGTGCCAGCAGCTCCTCTAGCACAGATACGCAGTATTTT	CASSSSSTDTQYF
TRBV9	-	TRBJ2-5	-	TGTGCCAGCAGCGTAGGAGGGGGGTCGAGAGAGACCCAGTACTTC	CASSVGGGSRETQYF
TRBV30	few	TRBJ1-1	-	TGTGCCTGGAGTGCGACAGTATGGGGCACTGAAGCTTTCTTT	CAWSATVWGTEAFF
TRBV27	-	TRBJ2-6	-	TGTGCCAGCAGTTTATTTCTGGGATCTGGGGCCAACGTCCTGACTTTC	CASSLFLGSGANVLTF
TRBV7-3	-	TRBJ2-1	TRBD2	TGTGCCAGCGCCCGCGGGAGTGCGGACTACAATGAGCAGTTCTTC	CASARGSADYNEQFF
TRBV4-1	once	TRBJ1-2	TRBD1	TGCGCCAGCAGCCCACCCGTGGTGGGACAGGGGAACTATGGCTACACCTTC	CASSPPVVGQGNYGYTF
TRBV27	-	TRBJ2-2	-	TGTGCCAGCAGTTTAAGTATCCCCTCCCTGAACACCGGGGAGCTGTTTTTT	CASSLSIPSLNTGELFF
TRBV6-1	-	TRBJ1-2	-	TGTGCCAGCAGTGATGGCGGGTGGGGCAGTAACTATGGCTACACCTTC	CASSDGGWGSNYGYTF
TRBV27	-	TRBJ2-7	TRBD1	TGTGCCAGCAGCCCAGATGCCGGGACAGGGACCTACGAGCAGTACTTC	CASSPDAGTGTYEQYF
TRBV7-2	-	TRBJ2-2	-	TGTGCCAGCGGGCCCGTGCTACTGTACTACCTGAACACCGGGGAGCTGTTTTTT	CASGPVLLYYLNTGELFF
TRBV5-4	-	TRBJ1-1	-	TGTGCCAGCAGCTACCGACGGATGAACACTGAAGCTTTCTTT	CASSYRRMNTEAFF
TRBV27	-	TRBJ2-2	-	TGTGCCAGCGGGTCTAGGAACACCGGGGAGCTGTTTTTT	CASGSRNTGELFF
TRBV7-2	-	TRBJ1-4	-	TGTGCCAGCAGCTTTTTCAGGGGACGGAATGAAAAACTGTTTTTT	CASSFFRGRNEKLFF
TRBV4-1	once	TRBJ2-1	-	TGCGCCAGCAGCCAAGATCTTGGTCAGTTTTTGGATGAGCAGTTCTTC	CASSQDLGQFLDEQFF
TRBV27	-	TRBJ2-5	-	TGTGCCAGCAGTTTTACGGTAGCCAGCTCGGAGACCCAGTACTTC	CASSFTVASSETQYF
TRBV9	-	TRBJ1-3	-	TGTGCCAGCAGCGTACCTGGAAACACCATATATTTT	CASSVPGNTIYF
TRBV27	-	TRBJ2-3	-	TGTGCCAGCAGTCCGCAGGGGCTCGGCACAGATACGCAGTATTTT	CASSPQGLGTDTQYF
TRBV4-2	once	TRBJ2-7	-	TGTGCCAGCAGCCCACAGTTAAACTACGAGCAGTACTTC	CASSPQLNYEQYF
TRBV6-6	few	TRBJ1-5	-	TGTGCCAGCAGTTACGAGGATAGCAATCAGCCCCAGCATTTT	CASSYEDSNQPQHF
TRBV28	-	TRBJ2-7	TRBD1	TGTGCCAGCGCTCTTTGGGGACAGTCGCCGACCTACGAGCAGTACTTC	CASALWGQSPTYEQYF
TRBV7-9	-	TRBJ2-1	TRBD1	TGTGCCAGCAGCCCTAGGACAGGGAGCCACAATGAGCAGTTCTTC	CASSPRTGSHNEQFF
TRBV27	-	TRBJ1-5	TRBD1	TGTGCCAGCAGTTTATGGGGGACAGGGATTCAGCCCCAGCATTTT	CASSLWGTGIQPQHF
TRBV18	-	TRBJ2-6	-	TGTGCCAGCTCTCCCCGGGGCAGGGCACTATCTGGGGCCAACGTCCTGACTTTC	CASSPRGRALSGANVLTF
TRBV9	-	TRBJ2-7	-	TGTGCCAGCAGCGTAGTCCCCGGGGAGGAGCAGTACTTC	CASSVVPGEEQYF
TRBV11-2	-	TRBJ1-1	-	TGTGCCAGCAGCCTTTGGGCGGGCGGAACAGGCCAGTCGACTGAAGCTTTCTTT	CASSLWAGGTGQSTEAFF
TRBV5-5	-	TRBJ1-6	-	TGTGCCAGCAGCTTAGTTACAGGCCGCCCCAATTCACCCCTCCACTTT	CASSLVTGRPNSPLHF